This T cell receptor beta chain was sequenced during a study of blood T cell repertoires in COVID-19. Germline V gives CDR1 MNHEY, CDR2 SVGAGI. V lost 6 bases to trimming and J lost 6 bases; unmatched junction nucleotides: 5. This CDR3 comprises 13 residues. Repertoires were generated with immunoSEQ multiplex PCR, while TCRdb's copy carries only in-frame clones and drops some. This table holds about 94,000 clones, 80% found once. This TCR was recovered from a human donor in a cohort sampled during active COVID-19. V and J are TRBV6-5 and TRBJ2-7, with 10 bases that match TRBD1. What was sequenced was peripheral blood. CDR3 sequence reads: CASRTGGNVEQYF. The CDR3 region has the DNA TGTGCCAGCAGGACAGGGGGCAACGTCGAGCAGTACTTC.